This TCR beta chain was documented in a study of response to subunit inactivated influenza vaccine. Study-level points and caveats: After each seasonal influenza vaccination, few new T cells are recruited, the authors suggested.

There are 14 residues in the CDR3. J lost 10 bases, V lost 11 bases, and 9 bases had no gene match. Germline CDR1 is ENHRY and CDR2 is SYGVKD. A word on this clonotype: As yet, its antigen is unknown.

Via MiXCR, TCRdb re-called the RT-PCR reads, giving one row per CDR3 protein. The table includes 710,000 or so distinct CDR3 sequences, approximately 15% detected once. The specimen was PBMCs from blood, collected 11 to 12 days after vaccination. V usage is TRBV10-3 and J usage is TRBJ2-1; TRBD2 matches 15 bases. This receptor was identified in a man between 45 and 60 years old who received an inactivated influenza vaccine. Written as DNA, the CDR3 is TGTGCCTCAAGGACTAGCGGGGGGGATAAGGAGCAGTTCTTC. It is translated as CASRTSGGDKEQFF.